The subject of this entry is one TCR beta chain. What it recognizes is unknown. Through 5' RACE with UMI labels, the TRB cDNA libraries were prepared. No DNA is given; TCRdb re-called the 5' RACE reads and lists each CDR3 protein once. Its table lists tens of thousands of distinct CDR3 sequences. This specimen belongs to a study of CXCR3-negative and CXCR3-positive naive CD8 T cells. Study information: Sequencing yielded 120 million to 150 million TRB reads, roughly 1.5 +/- 0.3 million per library. Whole-study results and caveats: Naive CXCR3-positive cells had TRB CDR3s more hydrophobic than those of CXCR3-negative naive cells.

Sequencing was done on a sample of naive CXCR3- CD8+ T cells from blood. Subset: CD45RO-CCR7+CD27+CD95- naive CD8+ T cells lacking CXCR3 (TNR3-). This receptor was obtained from a human donor in good health. Some clones in this sample may be carry-over from other donors' samples.

The chain's CDR3 is CATSRSHGGNEQFF. V and J are TRBV6-4 and TRBJ2-1; the TRBD1 assignment by TCRdb is unverifiable without DNA. The CDR3 consists of 14 residues. Per germline, CDR1 MRHNA and CDR2 SNTAGT.